One and the same sample provided the 20 T cell receptor beta chains below, sequenced in a study of PD-L1 blockade in urothelial cancer (dated by TCRdb to 2016 to 2017). Libraries were built with the immunoSEQ multiplex PCR assay. Drawn from immuneACCESS, this table holds only the in-frame rearrangements with V and J called that TCRdb kept. Clones are partly lost; checked studies trace under half to an unresolved V gene and leave the rest unexplained. Within this sample are more than 95,000 clones, with about 89% of them counted one time only. The top ten clones comprise 1.5% to 2% of the sample. The intended sense of this specimen's time point label: peripheral blood 6 weeks after treatment start. Sequencing used PBMCs, obtained around atezolizumab (anti-PD-L1) treatment. The receptors were gathered from a man in his 60s with urothelial cancer.

This chain links TRBV11-3 with TRBJ2-7; possible D gene TRBD1, 5 bases. Germline V gives CDR1 SGHNT, CDR2 YENEEA. V lost 8 bases to trimming and J lost 0 bases, with 8 bases between them. The CDR3 has 12 amino acids. The CDR3: CASGASSYEQYF. The CDR3 DNA reads as TGTGCCAGCGGGGCGAGCTCCTACGAGCAGTACTTC.

V is TRBV29-1 and J is TRBJ1-1, with TRBD1 matching 8 bases. Looked up from germline, CDR1 is SQVTM and CDR2 is ANQGSEA. The CDR3 runs to 14 residues. The J segment lost 6 bases and the V segment lost 5 bases, leaving 11 bases of the junction unmatched. The CDR3 coding sequence is TGCAGCGTTTGGCAGGGGGCGTTTTCGGCTGAAGCTTTCTTT. As protein: CSVWQGAFSAEAFF.

V usage is TRBV6-1 and J usage is TRBJ1-6; D is perhaps TRBD1 (5 bases). The CDR3 contains 14 residues. The germline gives CDR1 MNHNS, CDR2 SASEGT. V was clipped by 2 bases and J by 11 bases, with 13 bases between them. CDR3 sequence reads: CASSERWQGAPLHF. CDR3 DNA: TGTGCCAGCAGTGAAAGGTGGCAGGGCGCACCCCTCCACTTT.

This clone was seen a single time. The V and J genes are TRBV28 and TRBJ2-3; D ambiguous. The germline gives CDR1 MDHEN, CDR2 SYDVKM. The CDR3 runs to 12 residues. The V gene lost 4 bases and the J gene lost 2 bases, with 4 bases spanning the gap. This CDR3 is CASSYNTDTQYF. For the CDR3, the DNA is TGTGCCAGCAGTTACAACACAGATACGCAGTATTTT.

The V call is TRBV6-1, the J call TRBJ2-1; D perhaps matches TRBD1 (6 bases). In germline, CDR1 is MNHNS, CDR2 SASEGT. Trimming took 6 bases from V and 7 from J, leaving 10 bases between them. The CDR3 runs 12 residues. In DNA form, the CDR3 reads TGTGCCAGCAGATCGGACAGTAATGAGCAGTTCTTC. Protein sequence: CASRSDSNEQFF.

The chain links TRBV6-6 to TRBJ2-3, with 10 bases aligning to TRBD2. After removal of 6 bases from V and 0 bases from J, the junction contained 3 bases not matched to a gene. The CDR3 totals 15 residues. The germline V gene has CDR1 MNHNY and CDR2 SVGAGI (reference sequence). The CDR3 is CASSPSGRSTDTQYF. CDR3 sequence (DNA): TGTGCCAGCAGCCCTAGCGGGAGAAGCACAGATACGCAGTATTTT.

The rearrangement joins TRBV9 to TRBJ2-1; perhaps TRBD2 as D (5 bases). V lost 2 bases and J 7 bases, leaving 10 bases between the germline ends. From germline, CDR1 is SGDLS and CDR2 YYNGEE. The length of the CDR3 is 13 residues. CDR3 bases: TGTGCCAGCAGCGTTCTTAGCGTGAATGAGCAGTTCTTC. It specifies CASSVLSVNEQFF. The variable domain in full, with the rest retrieved from reference TRBV9 and TRBJ2-1, is DSGVTQTPKHLITATGQRVTLRCSPRSGDLSVYWYQQSLDQGLQFLIQYYNGEERAKGNILERFSAQQFPDLHSELNLSSLELGDSALYFCASSVLSVNEQFFGPGTRLTVL.

This chain uses TRBV6-5 with TRBJ2-5, with D tentatively TRBD2 (7 bases). Germline CDR1 reads MNHEY; CDR2 reads SVGAGI. The CDR3 consists of 14 residues. Trimming stripped 6 bases from V and 6 bases from J, with 17 bases between. The CDR3 nucleotides read TGTGCCAGCAGCCCCGGGGGGCTTTCGAAGACCCAGTACTTC. This translates into CASSPGGLSKTQYF.

This chain joins TRBV6-1 and TRBJ1-5; 7 bases agree with TRBD1. Per the germline V gene, CDR1 is MNHNS and CDR2 is SASEGT. The CDR3 has 15 amino acids. Losses at the gene ends were 1 base for V and 4 bases for J; bases not matched to a gene: 4. The chain's CDR3 is CASSEVTGTNQPQHF. Written as DNA, the CDR3 is TGTGCCAGCAGTGAAGTGACAGGGACGAATCAGCCCCAGCATTTT.

The chain recombines TRBV5-1 with TRBJ2-5, with 8 bases fitting TRBD1. Looked up from germline, CDR1 is SGHRS and CDR2 is YFSETQ. CDR3 length: 18 residues. The trim removed 0 bases at V and 5 bases at J, leaving 15 bases unmatched. CDR3 nucleotide sequence: TGCGCCAGCAGCTTGGGAGTCGGGCAGGGGGCCGGTGCGGAGACCCAGTACTTC. This gives the protein CASSLGVGQGAGAETQYF.

The J gene is TRBJ1-5, the V gene TRBV5-1; D is unclear. Germline CDR1 reads SGHRS; CDR2 reads YFSETQ. V gave up 1 base and J gave up 5 bases, with 10 bases separating them. CDR3 length: 14 amino acids. DNA for the CDR3: TGCGCCAGCAGCTTGCCCGGGGAGGATCAGCCCCAGCATTTT. Translated: CASSLPGEDQPQHF.

This chain links TRBV4-3 with TRBJ2-7; 9 positions agree with TRBD1. This CDR3 region has 15 residues. CDR1 and CDR2 from the germline V gene are LGHNA and YSLEER. J gave up 3 bases and V 3 bases, and 6 bases lay outside the gene matches. In nucleotides, the CDR3 is TGCGCCAGCAGCCAGTGGACAGGGGTCAACTACGAGCAGTACTTC. Amino acid sequence: CASSQWTGVNYEQYF.

This clone was counted a single time. V and J are TRBV19 and TRBJ2-5, with 10 bases lining up with TRBD2. Germline CDR1 reads LNHDA; CDR2 reads SQIVND (reference sequence). The trim removed 6 bases at V and 4 bases at J, leaving 8 bases unmatched. This CDR3 comprises 15 residues. The DNA for the CDR3 is TGTGCCAGTAGAAACTTCGGGACTAGCGCAGAGACCCAGTACTTC. Translation gives CASRNFGTSAETQYF.

The rearrangement links TRBV19 to TRBJ2-7; D may be TRBD1 (6 bases). The CDR3 covers 13 residues. Trimming took 4 bases from V and 7 from J, leaving 14 bases between them. CDR1 is LNHDA, CDR2 SQIVND, per germline (reference sequence). For the CDR3, the DNA is TGTGCCAGTAGTACCGTCGTAAGGGGGGAGCAGTACTTC. The encoded protein is CASSTVVRGEQYF.

The chain has TRBV11-2 and TRBJ2-5; D remains unclear. The CDR3 has 13 amino acids. The ends were cut back, 5 bases at V and 5 bases at J, with 12 bases in the middle. CDR1 and CDR2 (germline): SGHAT, FQNNGV. CDR3 bases: TGTGCCAGCAGCCTTCACATCTCGGAGACCCAGTACTTC. It translates to CASSLHISETQYF.

This clone occurred once. The CDR3 DNA sequence: TGTGCCAGTAGTATAGATTTCATGACTAGCGATCGCAATGAGCAGTTCTTC. Its translation: CASSIDFMTSDRNEQFF. The chain employs TRBV19 and TRBJ2-1; 8 bases are shared with TRBD2. The V gene end was trimmed by 0 bases and the J gene end by 6 bases; junction bases not matched to a gene: 10. Germline lookup yields CDR1 LNHDA and CDR2 SQIVND (reference sequence). The CDR3 length is 17 residues.

The chain recombines TRBV6-5 with TRBJ2-7, with D maybe TRBD2 (6 bases). Trimming pared 6 bases from V and 1 base from J, leaving 13 bases between. The CDR3 totals 14 residues. Germline CDR1 and CDR2: MNHEY and SVGAGI. The CDR3 region has the DNA TGTGCCAGCAGACCAGCGGACTATTCCTACGAGCAGTACTTC. It specifies CASRPADYSYEQYF.

The chain carries TRBV4-3 and TRBJ1-1; a possible D gene is TRBD1 (5 bases). This CDR3 is 13 amino acids long. The germline V and J ends were trimmed by 5 bases and 2 bases, with 9 bases remaining between them. The germline CDR1 and CDR2 sequences are LGHNA and YSLEER. The CDR3 region has the DNA TGCGCCAGCAGCACCCAGGGAAACACTGAAGCTTTCTTT. Translated, it gives CASSTQGNTEAFF.

Details on this clone: The same CDR3 can be traced to other DNA sequences in this sample. This rearrangement joins TRBV5-1 to TRBJ2-1; 9 bases are shared with TRBD2. Looked up from germline, CDR1 is SGHRS and CDR2 is YFSETQ. The V gene end was trimmed by 5 bases and the J gene end by 6 bases; junction bases not matched to a gene: 12. The CDR3 extends over 16 amino acids. CDR3 in DNA: TGCGCCAGCAGTCCCTGGGGAGCGGGAGGCTCCAATGAGCAGTTCTTC. Translating it yields CASSPWGAGGSNEQFF.

The chain recombines TRBV27 with TRBJ2-5; 9 bases fit TRBD1. Germline-derived CDR1 and CDR2 are MNHEY and SMNVEV (reference sequence). V gave up 3 bases and J gave up 4 bases; unmatched junction bases: 9. This CDR3 spans 16 amino acids. CDR3 amino acids: CASSFVGDRDGETQYF. The CDR3 nucleotides are TGTGCCAGCAGTTTTGTGGGGGACAGGGACGGAGAGACCCAGTACTTC.